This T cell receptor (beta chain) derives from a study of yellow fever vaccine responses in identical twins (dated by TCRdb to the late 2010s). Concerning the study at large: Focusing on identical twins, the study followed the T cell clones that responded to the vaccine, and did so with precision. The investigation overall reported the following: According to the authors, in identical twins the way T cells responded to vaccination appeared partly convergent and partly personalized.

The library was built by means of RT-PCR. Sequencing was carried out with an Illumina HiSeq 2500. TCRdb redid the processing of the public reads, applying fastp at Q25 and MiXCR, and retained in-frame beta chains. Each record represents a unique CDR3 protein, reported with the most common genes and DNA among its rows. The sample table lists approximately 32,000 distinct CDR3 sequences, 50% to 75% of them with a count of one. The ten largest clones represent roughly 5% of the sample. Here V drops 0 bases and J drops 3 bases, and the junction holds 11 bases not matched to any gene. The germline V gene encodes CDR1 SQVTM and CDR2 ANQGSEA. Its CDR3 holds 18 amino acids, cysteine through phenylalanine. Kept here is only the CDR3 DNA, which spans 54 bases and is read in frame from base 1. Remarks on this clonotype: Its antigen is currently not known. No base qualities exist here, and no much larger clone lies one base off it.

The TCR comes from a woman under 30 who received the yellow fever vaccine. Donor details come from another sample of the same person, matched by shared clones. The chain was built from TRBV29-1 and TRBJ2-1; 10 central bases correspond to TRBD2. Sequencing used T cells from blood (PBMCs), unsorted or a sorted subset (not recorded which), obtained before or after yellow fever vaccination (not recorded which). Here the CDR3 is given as CSVEDLTRLAGYYNEQFF. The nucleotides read TGCAGCGTTGAAGACCTAACCCGACTAGCGGGCTACTACAATGAGCAGTTCTTC.